Below are 10 T cell receptor beta chains sequenced from a single sample in a study of OX40 agonist ivuxolimab in advanced cancers. The method was immunoSEQ multiplex PCR; TCRdb's version includes in-frame clones alone and lacks a portion of them. The sample contains tens of thousands of clones, roughly 90% of which appear only once. The input for sequencing was CD4+ or CD8+ T cells sorted from blood, taken in a trial of the OX40 agonist ivuxolimab. Every receptor here comes from an adult with an advanced solid tumor such as melanoma, head and neck, liver or kidney cancer.

The rearrangement joins TRBV6-5 to TRBJ2-3; D unclear. The CDR3 loop spans 15 amino acids. Germline assignment: CDR1 MNHEY and CDR2 SVGAGI. V was trimmed by 6 bases and J by 2 bases, leaving 15 bases between them. CDR3 residues: CASSKGGGITDTQYF. The CDR3 DNA reads TGTGCCAGCAGCAAAGGTGGCGGTATCACAGATACGCAGTATTTT.

V and J are TRBV9 and TRBJ2-7; 7 bases align to TRBD1. This CDR3 comprises 14 residues. The V and J ends lost 2 bases and 5 bases, in that order; junction bases with no gene match: 7. Germline V CDR1 and CDR2: SGDLS, YYNGEE. The CDR3 spells CASSVAPDRDEQYF. CDR3 DNA: TGTGCCAGCAGCGTGGCCCCCGACAGGGACGAGCAGTACTTC.

The V and J genes are TRBV29-1 and TRBJ2-6, with D possibly TRBD2 on 6 matching bases. The CDR3 loop spans 14 amino acids. V lost 6 bases to trimming and J lost 0 bases, with 9 bases between them. Germline V gene lookup returns CDR1 SQVTM and CDR2 ANQGSEA. The DNA for the CDR3 is TGCAGCGTGCTGGGGGGCTCTGGGGCCAACGTCCTGACTTTC. Its protein is CSVLGGSGANVLTF. Complete variable domain (other parts from reference TRBV29-1 and TRBJ2-6): SAVISQKPSRDICQRGTSLTIQCQVDSQVTMMFWYRQQPGQSLTLIATANQGSEATYESGFVIDKFPISRPNLTFSTLTVSNMSPEDSSIYLCSVLGGSGANVLTFGAGSRLTVL.

The chain employs TRBV6-5 and TRBJ1-3, with D unclear. Trimming left V 6 bases short and J 3 bases short, with 12 bases between. The length of the CDR3 is 14 residues. Germline CDR1 and CDR2: MNHEY and SVGAGI. The CDR3, as DNA: TGTGCCAGCAGGGTAGGGAACGATGGAAACACCATATATTTT. This sequence encodes CASRVGNDGNTIYF.

The V call is TRBV5-1, the J call TRBJ2-5, with 7 bases matching TRBD1. CDR1 is SGHRS, CDR2 YFSETQ, per germline. Unmatched junction bases numbered 6, after V lost 1 base and J lost 0 bases. The CDR3 has 16 amino acids. CDR3 residues: CASSLTGQPYQETQYF. In DNA, the CDR3 is TGCGCCAGCAGCTTGACGGGACAGCCTTACCAAGAGACCCAGTACTTC.

The chain links TRBV7-3 to TRBJ2-1, with D uncertain. V lost 5 bases and J 0 bases, leaving 14 bases between the germline ends. Germline assignment: CDR1 SGHTA and CDR2 FQGTGA. The CDR3 length is 16 residues. CDR3 region: CASSDLGGSSYNEQFF. CDR3 nucleotide sequence: TGTGCCAGCAGCGACCTGGGCGGAAGCTCCTACAATGAGCAGTTCTTC.

The chain couples TRBV7-8 to TRBJ2-4; TRBD2 aligns across 8 bases. Germline V gives CDR1 SGHVS, CDR2 FQNEAQ. The CDR3 totals 18 residues. J was trimmed by 0 bases and V by 5 bases; bases with no gene match: 12. This chain's CDR3 is CASSPSGGVRPAKNIQYF. Here the CDR3 DNA reads TGTGCCAGCAGCCCCTCGGGGGGGGTGAGGCCAGCCAAAAACATTCAGTACTTC.

This chain links TRBV19 with TRBJ2-7; possible D gene TRBD1, 6 bases. CDR1 is LNHDA and CDR2 is SQIVND in the germline V gene (reference sequence). V was trimmed by 7 bases and J by 3 bases, leaving 16 bases between them. This CDR3 has 14 amino acids. The CDR3 DNA is TGTGCCAGTAATGGGAAAATAGGGGGCTACGAGCAGTACTTC. It specifies CASNGKIGGYEQYF.

This clone was found a few times. V is TRBV30 and J is TRBJ1-4, with TRBD1 as a possible D gene (5 bases). V lost 4 bases and J 5 bases, leaving 14 bases between the germline ends. Germline assignment: CDR1 GTSNPN and CDR2 SVGIG (reference sequence). This CDR3 is 14 amino acids long. DNA for the CDR3: TGTGCCTGGACCAGGGTACCCGGCAATGAAAAACTGTTTTTT. Translated: CAWTRVPGNEKLFF.

The chain joins TRBV20-1 to TRBJ2-3; no firm D call. CDR3 length equals 11 residues. Germline assignment: CDR1 DFQATT and CDR2 SNEGSKA (reference sequence). The V end was cut by 3 bases, the J end by 2 bases, with 3 bases between. The CDR3 spells CSASHTDTQYF. DNA for the CDR3: TGCAGTGCTAGCCACACAGATACGCAGTATTTT.